This TCR beta chain emerged from a study of T cells after yellow fever vaccination. The V gene lost 4 bases and the J gene lost 12 bases, with 19 bases spanning the gap. This CDR3 is 15 amino acids long. The germline CDR1 and CDR2 sequences are SGHTA and FQGTGA. Production of TCR cDNA was by 5'RACE template switching, which also added a universal primer site and UMIs. TCRdb re-derived calls from the 5' RACE reads in MiXCR, one entry per CDR3 protein. Of about 330,000 distinct CDR3 sequences in the sample, roughly 4% were seen once. This clonotype was seen more than once but under ten times. This TCR was sampled from a man between 18 and 29 years old who received the YFV17D yellow fever vaccine. Sequencing was performed on PBMCs, taken 5 days after the yellow fever booster vaccination. The chain employs TRBV7-3 and TRBJ1-6; D possibly corresponds to TRBD1 (5 bases). The CDR3 region has the DNA TGTGCCAGCAGCTCCGGTGGGGGACTCAGGCTACCCCTCCACTTT. Protein sequence: CASSSGGGLRLPLHF.